Below, 20 T cell receptor beta chains from the same sample are listed, as sequenced in a study of cytomegalovirus exposure and HLA in healthy donors. Primers for the PCR totalled 60 Vbeta and 13 Jbeta. Clones were read by immunoSEQ multiplex PCR, and TCRdb kept only the in-frame ones, dropping some. The sample lists 95,000 to 150,000 clones; more than 55% were seen once. The sequencing sample was made of PBMCs. These receptor sequences come from a man aged 18 to 29 in good health and CMV-seronegative.

CDR3 sequence (DNA): TGTGCCACCAAGTTCCAGGGGATAGGAGAGACCCAGTACTTC. Translating gives CATKFQGIGETQYF. The J gene is TRBJ2-5, the V gene TRBV19, with D perhaps matching TRBD1 (6 bases). This CDR3 has 14 amino acids. Between the trimmed V and J ends, which lost 10 bases and 4 bases, there was a span of 19 bases. Germline assignment: CDR1 LNHDA and CDR2 SQIVND (reference sequence). Variable domain in full (rest from reference TRBV19 and TRBJ2-5): DGGITQSPKYLFRKEGQNVTLSCEQNLNHDAMYWYRQDPGQGLRLIYYSQIVNDFQKGDIAEGYSVSREKKESFPLTVTSAQKNPTAFYLCATKFQGIGETQYFGPGTRLLVL.

V is TRBV6-1 and J is TRBJ2-7; D might be TRBD1 (6 bases). From germline, CDR1 is MNHNS and CDR2 SASEGT. This CDR3 region has 14 residues. Deletions cut 4 bases from V and 0 bases from J, with 10 bases between. CDR3 sequence reads: CASSAQGFSYEQYF. The CDR3 nucleotides are TGTGCCAGCAGTGCCCAGGGGTTCTCCTACGAGCAGTACTTC.

The rearrangement links TRBV28 to TRBJ2-7, with TRBD1 matching over 7 bases. Germline trimming cut 10 bases from V and 0 bases from J; bases unmatched to any gene: 15. The CDR3 covers 16 residues. Germline V gene lookup returns CDR1 MDHEN and CDR2 SYDVKM. The CDR3 loop reads CATRPRQTGLSYEQYF. The CDR3 nucleotides are TGTGCCACCCGCCCCCGCCAGACAGGGCTCTCCTACGAGCAGTACTTC.

V gene TRBV30 combines with J gene TRBJ2-7; tentatively, D is TRBD1 (5 bases). In germline, CDR1 is GTSNPN, CDR2 SVGIG (reference sequence). V was pared by 3 bases and J by 3 bases, with 12 bases between. This CDR3 is built from 13 residues. CDR3 protein: CAWSPRRGYEQYF. In DNA form, the CDR3 reads TGTGCCTGGAGCCCCAGAAGGGGCTACGAGCAGTACTTC.

This clone showed up just a few times. This chain connects TRBV5-1 to TRBJ2-2; 8 bases are shared with TRBD2. J lost 1 base, V lost 6 bases, and 8 bases had no gene match. CDR3 size: 16 residues. Germline assignment: CDR1 SGHRS and CDR2 YFSETQ. DNA of the CDR3: TGCGCCAGCATATCCCTGGCGGGGGGGAACACCGGGGAGCTGTTTTTT. This gives the protein CASISLAGGNTGELFF.

This clone was counted between two and nine times. The junction does not match germline at one end; this may be a read error. V is TRBV7-9 and J is TRBJ2-7; D not resolved. The CDR3 is 14 residues long. Germline V CDR1 and CDR2: SEHNR, FQNEAQ (reference sequence). The CDR3 DNA reads as TGTTCCAGCAGCTTAGCCAGTGTCTCCTACGAGCAGTACTTC. Translating it yields CSSSLASVSYEQYF. Complete variable domain (other parts from reference TRBV7-9 and TRBJ2-7): DTGVSQNPRHKITKRGQNVTFRCDPISEHNRLYWYRQTLGQGPEFLTYFQNEAQLEKSRLLSDRFSAERPKGSFSTLEIQRTEQGDSAMYLCSSSLASVSYEQYFGPGTRLTVT.

This clone was observed a handful of times. J is TRBJ1-4 and V is TRBV5-5, with D unresolved. There are 11 residues in the CDR3. The V gene's germline CDR1 is SGHKS and CDR2 YYEKEE (reference sequence). Trimming left V 2 bases short and J 8 bases short, with 4 bases between. CDR3 sequence reads: CASSLAEKLFF. CDR3 bases: TGTGCCAGCAGCTTAGCAGAAAAACTGTTTTTT.

This clone was detected a few times. The rearrangement uses TRBV18 and TRBJ1-2, with a tentative D call TRBD1 (6 bases). Trimming pared 0 bases from V and 0 bases from J, leaving 11 bases between. This CDR3 is 16 amino acids long. The germline CDR1 and CDR2 sequences are KGHSH and LQKENI. DNA of the CDR3: TGTGCCAGCTCACCACCTTTAGGGACATCTAACTATGGCTACACCTTC. Protein product: CASSPPLGTSNYGYTF.

The V gene is TRBV19, the J gene TRBJ1-2; possible D gene TRBD1, 6 bases. This CDR3 has 16 amino acids. Trimming pared 6 bases from V and 1 base from J, leaving 18 bases between. Germline-derived CDR1 and CDR2 are LNHDA and SQIVND (reference sequence). The CDR3 loop is CASRAKEAGDNYGYTF. As DNA, the CDR3 is TGTGCCAGTAGGGCAAAGGAGGCAGGGGATAACTATGGCTACACCTTC.

This clone showed up just a few times. The chain combines TRBV10-3 with TRBJ1-2, with unresolved D. The CDR3 is 12 residues long. V was cut by 3 bases and J by 10 bases, with 12 bases left in between. Germline values: CDR1 ENHRY, CDR2 SYGVKD. CDR3 in DNA: TGTGCCATCAGTGATACCGGACTTGCCTACACCTTC. It codes for CAISDTGLAYTF.

The genes are TRBV27 and TRBJ2-2; D uncertain. The CDR3 contains 16 residues. Germline assignment: CDR1 MNHEY and CDR2 SMNVEV (reference sequence). Trimming stripped 2 bases from V and 4 bases from J, with 14 bases between. CDR3 sequence (DNA): TGTGCCAGCAGTTTACCCGGCGGCAGTCGCACCGGGGAGCTGTTTTTT. This translates into CASSLPGGSRTGELFF.

The chain carries TRBV4-3 and TRBJ2-1; TRBD2 matches at 8 bases. Germline CDR1 LGHNA, CDR2 YSLEER. This CDR3 is built from 17 residues. J gave up 6 bases and V 2 bases, and 12 bases lay outside the gene matches. This CDR3 is CASSQSPAGLASNEQFF. The CDR3 nucleotides read TGCGCCAGCAGCCAAAGCCCCGCCGGACTAGCTAGCAATGAGCAGTTCTTC.

The V call is TRBV19, the J call TRBJ2-3; 9 bases agree with TRBD1. The germline V gene has CDR1 LNHDA and CDR2 SQIVND (reference sequence). The CDR3 extends over 13 amino acids. V dropped 6 bases and J dropped 4; count of bases not matched to a gene: 2. CDR3: CASRDRGADTQYF. In DNA form, the CDR3 reads TGTGCCAGTAGGGACAGGGGCGCAGATACGCAGTATTTT.

The chain links TRBV19 to TRBJ1-5, with 7 bases matching TRBD1. CDR1 is LNHDA, CDR2 SQIVND, per germline (reference sequence). The CDR3 is made up of 14 amino acids. V dropped 6 bases and J dropped 4; count of bases not matched to a gene: 6. CDR3 DNA sequence: TGTGCCAGTAGGACGGACAGGACTAATCAGCCCCAGCATTTT. It encodes CASRTDRTNQPQHF. The complete variable domain, with remaining parts taken from reference TRBV19 and TRBJ1-5, reads DGGITQSPKYLFRKEGQNVTLSCEQNLNHDAMYWYRQDPGQGLRLIYYSQIVNDFQKGDIAEGYSVSREKKESFPLTVTSAQKNPTAFYLCASRTDRTNQPQHFGDGTRLSIL.

V gene TRBV30 combines with J gene TRBJ2-2; D is possibly TRBD2 (6 bases). The CDR3 is 14 residues long. CDR1 and CDR2 from the germline V gene are GTSNPN and SVGIG (reference sequence). V lost 8 bases and J lost 4, with 17 bases in between. This CDR3 reads CAQTAAGFTGELFF. As DNA, the CDR3 is TGTGCCCAGACCGCCGCGGGGTTCACCGGGGAGCTGTTTTTT.

The genes are TRBV2 and TRBJ2-1; 7 bases match TRBD2. The germline V gene encodes CDR1 SNHLY and CDR2 FYNNEI. V lost 4 bases to trimming and J lost 10 bases; unmatched junction nucleotides: 7. The CDR3 covers 13 residues. The CDR3 DNA is TGTGCCAGCAGTGTTCGGCTAGCGGTCGAGCAGTTCTTC. Encoded protein: CASSVRLAVEQFF. The variable domain in full, with the rest retrieved from reference TRBV2 and TRBJ2-1, is EPEVTQTPSHQVTQMGQEVILRCVPISNHLYFYWYRQILGQKVEFLVSFYNNEISEKSEIFDDQFSVERPDGSNFTLKIRSTKLEDSAMYFCASSVRLAVEQFFGPGTRLTVL.

V usage is TRBV29-1 and J usage is TRBJ2-1; TRBD2 matches at 7 bases. The V gene's germline CDR1 is SQVTM and CDR2 ANQGSEA. The CDR3 totals 15 residues. V lost 4 bases to trimming and J lost 5 bases; unmatched junction nucleotides: 11. This CDR3 is CSVVQFRREHNEQFF. CDR3 DNA: TGCAGCGTTGTACAATTTCGGCGGGAGCACAATGAGCAGTTCTTC.

In its sample, this clone was seen once. This chain uses TRBV7-9 with TRBJ2-2, with D hard to call. The CDR3 consists of 16 residues. Per germline, CDR1 SEHNR and CDR2 FQNEAQ (reference sequence). Between the trimmed V and J ends, which lost 1 base and 0 bases, there was a span of 9 bases. CDR3 DNA: TGTGCCAGCAGCTTAGTGGCGCTAGCGAACACCGGGGAGCTGTTTTTT. Protein product: CASSLVALANTGELFF.

This clone occurred a few times. The V and J genes are TRBV7-2 and TRBJ2-5; the match to TRBD1 covers 7 bases. This CDR3 spans 14 amino acids. The germline gives CDR1 SGHTA, CDR2 FQGNSA. Unmatched junction bases numbered 4, after V lost 1 base and J lost 5 bases. The CDR3 region has the DNA TGTGCCAGCAGCTTAGACAGGGGTTGGGAGACCCAGTACTTC. Its protein product is CASSLDRGWETQYF.

V usage is TRBV19 and J usage is TRBJ1-5; maybe TRBD1 (6 bases). Trimming removed 3 bases from V and 6 bases from J, with 9 bases in between. Germline CDR1 LNHDA, CDR2 SQIVND (reference sequence). The CDR3 has 13 amino acids. The CDR3 reads CASSISDSQPQHF. The CDR3 region has the DNA TGTGCCAGTAGTATCTCGGACAGTCAGCCCCAGCATTTT.